This T cell receptor (beta chain) was recovered during a study of blood T cell repertoires in COVID-19. Study context: Acute-phase and convalescent COVID-19 samples originated in the United States, Italy and Spain. PBMCs, B-cell-depleted T cells, or T cells were the source of the cDNA or gDNA that made up the material.

Germline V gene lookup returns CDR1 LGHDT and CDR2 YNNKEL (reference sequence). V lost 3 bases and J 0 bases, leaving 16 bases between the germline ends. The CDR3 totals 17 residues. In the authors' methods: Amplification of reference gene primers provided the estimated nucleated cell counts. Produced via immunoSEQ multiplex PCR; TCRdb's table is partial and in-frame only. V, J and clone size derive from that table, while D and trimming were established from the DNA sequence. The repertoire has roughly 150,000 clones, about four fifths of them found once; the top ten carry roughly 0.58%. Sequenced material: peripheral blood. The clonotype originates from a man in his 60s with acute or convalescent COVID-19. The chain links TRBV3-1 (or the pseudogene TRBV3-2) to TRBJ2-3; a possible D gene is TRBD2 (7 bases). The CDR3 reads CASSQAGGQSSTDTQYF. CDR3 DNA: TGTGCCAGCAGCCAGGCCGGGGGGCAATCTAGCACAGATACGCAGTATTTT.